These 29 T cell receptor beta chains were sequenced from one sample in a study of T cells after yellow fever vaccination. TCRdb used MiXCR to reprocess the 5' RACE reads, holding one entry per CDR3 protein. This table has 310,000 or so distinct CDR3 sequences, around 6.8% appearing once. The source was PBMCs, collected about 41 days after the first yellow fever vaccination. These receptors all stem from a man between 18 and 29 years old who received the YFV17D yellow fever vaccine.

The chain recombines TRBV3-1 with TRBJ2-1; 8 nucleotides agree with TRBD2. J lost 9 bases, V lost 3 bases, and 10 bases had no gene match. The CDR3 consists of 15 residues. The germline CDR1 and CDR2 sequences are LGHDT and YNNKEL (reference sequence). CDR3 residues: CASSHRERGNGEQFF. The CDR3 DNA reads TGTGCCAGCAGCCACCGGGAGCGGGGGAATGGTGAGCAGTTCTTC.

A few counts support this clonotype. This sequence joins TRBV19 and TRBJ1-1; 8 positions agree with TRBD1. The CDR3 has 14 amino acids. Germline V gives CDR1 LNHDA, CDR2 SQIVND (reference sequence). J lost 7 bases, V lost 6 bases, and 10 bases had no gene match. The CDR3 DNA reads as TGTGCCAGTAGCCCGGGACAGGTAATTGGTGAAGCTTTCTTT. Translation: CASSPGQVIGEAFF.

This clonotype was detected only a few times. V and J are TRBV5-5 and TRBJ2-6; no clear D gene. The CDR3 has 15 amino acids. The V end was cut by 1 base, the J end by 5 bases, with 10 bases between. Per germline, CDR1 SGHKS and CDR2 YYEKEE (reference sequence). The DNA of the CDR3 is TGTGCCAGCAGCTTGACTACGTTCAGGGCCAACGTCCTGACTTTC. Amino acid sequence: CASSLTTFRANVLTF.

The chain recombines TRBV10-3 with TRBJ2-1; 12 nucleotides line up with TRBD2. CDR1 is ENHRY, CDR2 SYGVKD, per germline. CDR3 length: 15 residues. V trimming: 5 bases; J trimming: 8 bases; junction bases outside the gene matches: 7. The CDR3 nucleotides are TGTGCCATCAGTCTAGGACTAGCGGGGCAGGATGAGCAGTTCTTC. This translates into CAISLGLAGQDEQFF.

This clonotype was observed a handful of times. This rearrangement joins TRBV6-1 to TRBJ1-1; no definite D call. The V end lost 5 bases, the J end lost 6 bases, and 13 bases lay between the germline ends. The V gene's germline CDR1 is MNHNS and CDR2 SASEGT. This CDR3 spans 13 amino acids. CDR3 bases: TGTGCCAGCAGTACGTATATCCTCGCTGAAGCTTTCTTT. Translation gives CASSTYILAEAFF.

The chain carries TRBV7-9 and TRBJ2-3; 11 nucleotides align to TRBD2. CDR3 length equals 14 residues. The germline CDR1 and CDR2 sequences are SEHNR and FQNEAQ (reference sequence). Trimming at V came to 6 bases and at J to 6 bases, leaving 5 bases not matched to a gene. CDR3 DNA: TGTGCCAGCAGTTGGACTAGCGGGTCTGATACGCAGTATTTT. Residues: CASSWTSGSDTQYF.

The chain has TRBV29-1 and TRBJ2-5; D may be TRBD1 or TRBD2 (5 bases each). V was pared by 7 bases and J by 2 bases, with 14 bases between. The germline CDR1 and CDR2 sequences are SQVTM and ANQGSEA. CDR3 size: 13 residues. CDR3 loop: CSADQGAQETQYF. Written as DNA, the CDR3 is TGCAGCGCCGATCAGGGAGCTCAAGAGACCCAGTACTTC.

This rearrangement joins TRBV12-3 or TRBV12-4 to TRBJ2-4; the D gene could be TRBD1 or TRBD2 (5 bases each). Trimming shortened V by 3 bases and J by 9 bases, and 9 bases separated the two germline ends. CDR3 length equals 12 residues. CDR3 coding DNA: TGTGCCAGCAGTTTCCAGGGAGTCATTCAGTACTTC. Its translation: CASSFQGVIQYF.

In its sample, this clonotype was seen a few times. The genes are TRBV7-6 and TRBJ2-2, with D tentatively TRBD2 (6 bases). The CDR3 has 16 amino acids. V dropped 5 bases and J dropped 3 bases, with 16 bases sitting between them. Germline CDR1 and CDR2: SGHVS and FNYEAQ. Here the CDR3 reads CASSPQTGGDTGELFF. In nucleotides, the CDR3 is TGTGCCAGCAGCCCTCAGACCGGGGGAGACACCGGGGAGCTGTTTTTT.

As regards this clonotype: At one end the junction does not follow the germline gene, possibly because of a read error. The CDR3 region is CASSAGFYCYTF. The CDR3 DNA follows: TGTGCCAGCAGCGCGGGGTTCTATTGCTACACCTTC. The chain is built from TRBV5-6 and TRBJ1-2; D uncertain. The germline V gene encodes CDR1 SGHDT and CDR2 YYEEEE. This CDR3 has 12 amino acids.

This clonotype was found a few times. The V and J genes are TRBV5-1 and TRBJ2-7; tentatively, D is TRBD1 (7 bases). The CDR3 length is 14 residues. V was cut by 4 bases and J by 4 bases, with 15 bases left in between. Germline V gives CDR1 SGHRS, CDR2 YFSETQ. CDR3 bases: TGCGCCAGCAGCCCGACGACAGGGAGGTACGAGCAGTACTTC. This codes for CASSPTTGRYEQYF.

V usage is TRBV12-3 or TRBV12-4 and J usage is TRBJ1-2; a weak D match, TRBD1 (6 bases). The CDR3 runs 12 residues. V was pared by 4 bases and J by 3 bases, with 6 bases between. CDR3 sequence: CASSYRDYGYTF. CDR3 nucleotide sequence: TGTGCCAGCAGTTACAGGGACTATGGCTACACCTTC.

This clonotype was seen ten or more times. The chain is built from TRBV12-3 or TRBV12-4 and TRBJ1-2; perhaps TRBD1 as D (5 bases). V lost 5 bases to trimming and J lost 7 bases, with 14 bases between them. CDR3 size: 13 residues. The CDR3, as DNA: TGTGCCAGCAGTGGGGGTCCGAGTGGTGGCTACACCTTC. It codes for CASSGGPSGGYTF.

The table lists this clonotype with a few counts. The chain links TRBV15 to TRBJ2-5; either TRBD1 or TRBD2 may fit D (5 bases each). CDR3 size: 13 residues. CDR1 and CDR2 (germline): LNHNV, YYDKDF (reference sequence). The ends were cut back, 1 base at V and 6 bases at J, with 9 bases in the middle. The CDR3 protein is CATSRGGGKTQYF. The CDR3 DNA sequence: TGTGCCACCAGCAGAGGTGGGGGAAAGACCCAGTACTTC.

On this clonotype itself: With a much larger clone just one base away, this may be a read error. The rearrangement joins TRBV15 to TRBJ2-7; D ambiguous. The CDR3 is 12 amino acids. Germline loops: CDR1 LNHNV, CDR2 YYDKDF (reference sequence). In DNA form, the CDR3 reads TGTGCCACCAGCGGAGATAGATACGAGCAGTACTTC. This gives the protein CATSGDRYEQYF.

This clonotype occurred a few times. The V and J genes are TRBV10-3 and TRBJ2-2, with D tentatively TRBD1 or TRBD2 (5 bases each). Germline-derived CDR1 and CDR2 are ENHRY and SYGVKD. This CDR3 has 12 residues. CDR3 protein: CATGAGTGELFF. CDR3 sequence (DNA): TGTGCAACCGGGGCGGGCACCGGGGAGCTGTTTTTT.

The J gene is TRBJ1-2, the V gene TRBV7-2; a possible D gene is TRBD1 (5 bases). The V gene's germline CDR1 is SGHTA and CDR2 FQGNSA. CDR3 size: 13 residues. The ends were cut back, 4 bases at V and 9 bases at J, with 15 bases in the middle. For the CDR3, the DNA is TGTGCCAGCAGCTACCGGGACTGGCGGAGCTACACCTTC. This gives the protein CASSYRDWRSYTF.

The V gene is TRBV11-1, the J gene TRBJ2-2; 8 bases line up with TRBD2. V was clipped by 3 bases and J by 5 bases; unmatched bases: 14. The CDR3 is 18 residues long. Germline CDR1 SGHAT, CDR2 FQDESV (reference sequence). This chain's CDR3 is CASSLSAGGGTKTGELFF. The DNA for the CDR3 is TGTGCCAGCAGCTTGAGCGCTGGCGGGGGGACCAAGACCGGGGAGCTGTTTTTT.

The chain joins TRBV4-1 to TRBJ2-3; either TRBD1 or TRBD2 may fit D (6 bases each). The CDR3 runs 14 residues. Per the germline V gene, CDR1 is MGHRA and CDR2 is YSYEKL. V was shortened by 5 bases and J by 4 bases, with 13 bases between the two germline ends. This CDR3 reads CASSNRGLADTQYF. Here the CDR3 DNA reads TGCGCCAGCAGCAATCGGGGGCTTGCAGATACGCAGTATTTT.

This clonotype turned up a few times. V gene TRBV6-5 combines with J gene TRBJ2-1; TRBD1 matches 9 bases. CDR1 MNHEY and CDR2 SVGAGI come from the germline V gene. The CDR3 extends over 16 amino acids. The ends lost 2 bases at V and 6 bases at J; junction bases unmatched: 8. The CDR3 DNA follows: TGTGCCAGCAGTTACAACCGGGACAGGGAGGCCAATGAGCAGTTCTTC. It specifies CASSYNRDREANEQFF.

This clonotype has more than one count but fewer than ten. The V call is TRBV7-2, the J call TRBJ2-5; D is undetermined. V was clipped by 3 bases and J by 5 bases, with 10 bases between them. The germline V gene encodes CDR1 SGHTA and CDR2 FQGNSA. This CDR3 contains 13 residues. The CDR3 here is CASSFTPWETQYF. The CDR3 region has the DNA TGTGCCAGCAGCTTTACGCCATGGGAGACCCAGTACTTC. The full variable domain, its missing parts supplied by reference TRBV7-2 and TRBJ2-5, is GAGVSQSPSNKVTEKGKDVELRCDPISGHTALYWYRQSLGQGLEFLIYFQGNSAPDKSGLPSDRFSAERTGGSVSTLTIQRTQQEDSAVYLCASSFTPWETQYFGPGTRLLVL.

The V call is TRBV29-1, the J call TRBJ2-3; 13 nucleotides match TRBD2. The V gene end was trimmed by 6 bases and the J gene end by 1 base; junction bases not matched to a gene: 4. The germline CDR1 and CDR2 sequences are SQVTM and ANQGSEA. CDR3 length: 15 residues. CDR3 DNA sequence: TGCAGCGTGGACGGACTAGCGGGGGGCACAGATACGCAGTATTTT. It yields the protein CSVDGLAGGTDTQYF.

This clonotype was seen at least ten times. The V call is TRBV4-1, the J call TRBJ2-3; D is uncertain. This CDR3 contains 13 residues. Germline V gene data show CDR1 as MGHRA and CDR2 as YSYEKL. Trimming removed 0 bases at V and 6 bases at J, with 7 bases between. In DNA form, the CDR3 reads TGCGCCAGCAGCCAAGAGCAGGCGGATACGCAGTATTTT. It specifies CASSQEQADTQYF.

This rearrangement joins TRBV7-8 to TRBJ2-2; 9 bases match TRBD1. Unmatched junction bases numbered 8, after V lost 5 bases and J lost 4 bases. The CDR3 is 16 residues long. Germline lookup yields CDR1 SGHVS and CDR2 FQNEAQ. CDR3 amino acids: CASSRGQGVRTGELFF. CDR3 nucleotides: TGTGCCAGCAGCCGGGGACAGGGTGTGCGCACCGGGGAGCTGTTTTTT.

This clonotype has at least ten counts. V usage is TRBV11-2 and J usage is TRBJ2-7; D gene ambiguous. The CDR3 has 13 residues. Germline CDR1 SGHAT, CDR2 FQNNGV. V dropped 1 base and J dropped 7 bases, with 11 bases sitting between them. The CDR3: CASSLGAGTEQYV. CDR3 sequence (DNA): TGTGCCAGCAGCTTAGGGGCAGGCACGGAGCAGTACGTC.

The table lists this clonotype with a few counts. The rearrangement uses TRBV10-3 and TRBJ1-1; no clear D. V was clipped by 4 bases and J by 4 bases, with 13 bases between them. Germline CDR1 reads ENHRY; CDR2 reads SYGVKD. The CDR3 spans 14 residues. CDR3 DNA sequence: TGTGCCATCAGTGGCTCCCCCTCGGCCACTGAAGCTTTCTTT. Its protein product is CAISGSPSATEAFF.

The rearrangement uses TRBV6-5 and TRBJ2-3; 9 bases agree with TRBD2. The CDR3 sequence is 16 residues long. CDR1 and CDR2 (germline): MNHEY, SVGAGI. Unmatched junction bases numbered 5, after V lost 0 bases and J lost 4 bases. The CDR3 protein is CASSYSGLAGSDTQYF. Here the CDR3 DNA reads TGTGCCAGCAGTTACTCTGGGCTAGCGGGGTCAGATACGCAGTATTTT.

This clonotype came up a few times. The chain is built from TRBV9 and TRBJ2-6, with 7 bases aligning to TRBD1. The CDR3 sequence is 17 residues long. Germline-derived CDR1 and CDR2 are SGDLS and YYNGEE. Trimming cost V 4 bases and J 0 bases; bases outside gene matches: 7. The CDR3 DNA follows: TGTGCCAGCAGCCCCTCCGGGACAGCCTCTGGGGCCAACGTCCTGACTTTC. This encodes CASSPSGTASGANVLTF. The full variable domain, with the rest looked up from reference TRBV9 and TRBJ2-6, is DSGVTQTPKHLITATGQRVTLRCSPRSGDLSVYWYQQSLDQGLQFLIQYYNGEERAKGNILERFSAQQFPDLHSELNLSSLELGDSALYFCASSPSGTASGANVLTFGAGSRLTVL.

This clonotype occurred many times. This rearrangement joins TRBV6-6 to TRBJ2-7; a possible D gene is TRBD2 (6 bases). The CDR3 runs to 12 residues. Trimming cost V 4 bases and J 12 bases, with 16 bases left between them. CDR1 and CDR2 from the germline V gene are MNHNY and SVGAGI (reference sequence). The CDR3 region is CASSLLPPAGYF. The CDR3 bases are TGTGCCAGCAGTTTACTTCCCCCAGCGGGGTACTTC.